Here is one T cell receptor (beta chain) with its context. Sequence at one end of the junction differs from germline and may be a read error. This record comes from a study of blood T cell repertoires in COVID-19. Across the whole study: COVID-19 samples collected from the United States, Italy and Spain covered acute and convalescent phases.

As originally analysed: Reference gene primers were amplified, and this amplification served to estimate nucleated cell counts. The data were produced by immunoSEQ multiplex PCR, yet TCRdb's version contains in-frame clones alone and is incomplete. That table is the source of V, J and clone size, and D and trimming were worked out from the DNA. Of 75,000 to 100,000 clones in the sample, about 83% were seen once. Germline CDR1 and CDR2: LNHNV and YYDKDF (reference sequence). This CDR3 region has 13 residues. The chain is built from TRBV15 and TRBJ1-5; 9 nucleotides align to TRBD1. Sequencing was carried out using peripheral blood. This TCR derives from a human donor in a cohort sampled during active COVID-19. The CDR3 DNA is TGTGCCACCAGCAGAGATCGGACAGGGGCCCCAGATTTT. This encodes CATSRDRTGAPDF.